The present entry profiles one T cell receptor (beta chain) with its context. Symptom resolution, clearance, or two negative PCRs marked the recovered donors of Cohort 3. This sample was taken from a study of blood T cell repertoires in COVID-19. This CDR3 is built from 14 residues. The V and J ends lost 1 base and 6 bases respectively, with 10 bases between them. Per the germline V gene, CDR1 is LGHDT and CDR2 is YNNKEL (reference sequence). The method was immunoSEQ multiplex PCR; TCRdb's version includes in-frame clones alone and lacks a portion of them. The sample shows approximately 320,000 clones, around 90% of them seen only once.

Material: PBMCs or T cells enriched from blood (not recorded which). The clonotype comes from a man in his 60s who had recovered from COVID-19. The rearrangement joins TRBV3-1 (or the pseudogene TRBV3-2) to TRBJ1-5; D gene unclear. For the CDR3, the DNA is TGTGCCAGCAGCCAAGGACTGAGTAGTCAGCCCCAGCATTTT. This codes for CASSQGLSSQPQHF.